These 23 T cell receptor beta chains were sequenced from one sample in a study of OX40 agonist ivuxolimab in advanced cancers. Some clones are missing from TCRdb's copy, which holds only in-frame ones; the method was immunoSEQ multiplex PCR. The table has roughly 120,000 clones, over 85% seen once. The sample consisted of CD4+ or CD8+ T cells sorted from blood, taken in a trial of the OX40 agonist ivuxolimab. The receptors shown here come from an adult with an advanced solid tumor such as melanoma, head and neck, liver or kidney cancer.

The chain is built from TRBV5-6 and TRBJ2-1, with unresolved D. V was shortened by 4 bases and J by 0 bases, with 17 bases between the two germline ends. Germline values: CDR1 SGHDT, CDR2 YYEEEE. This CDR3 has 17 amino acids. The CDR3 protein is CASSLTRGTISYNEQFF. As DNA, the CDR3 is TGTGCCAGCAGCCTAACCCGCGGCACAATCTCCTACAATGAGCAGTTCTTC. Drawing the rest from reference TRBV5-6 and TRBJ2-1, the complete variable domain is DAGVTQSPTHLIKTRGQQVTLRCSPKSGHDTVSWYQQALGQGPQFIFQYYEEEERQRGNFPDRFSGHQFPNYSSELNVNALLLGDSALYLCASSLTRGTISYNEQFFGPGTRLTVL.

The rearrangement links TRBV7-3 to TRBJ2-1, with D possibly matching TRBD1 (6 bases). The V end was cut by 4 bases, the J end by 6 bases, with 16 bases between. The CDR3 extends over 15 amino acids. Germline V gives CDR1 SGHTA, CDR2 FQGTGA. The CDR3 loop is CASSSPPDRSNEQFF. The CDR3 DNA reads as TGTGCCAGCAGCTCCCCCCCGGACAGAAGCAATGAGCAGTTCTTC.

This clone was recorded only once. The rearrangement uses TRBV5-4 and TRBJ2-3; D not resolved. Germline values: CDR1 SGHNT, CDR2 YYREEE (reference sequence). V gave up 2 bases and J gave up 6 bases, with 10 bases separating them. This CDR3 region has 13 residues. This CDR3 is CASSFLPQDTQYF. In DNA form, the CDR3 reads TGTGCCAGCAGCTTCCTACCCCAGGATACGCAGTATTTT.

The table lists this clone with a count of one. This rearrangement joins TRBV5-4 to TRBJ1-4; unclear D gene. CDR1 is SGHNT and CDR2 is YYREEE in the germline V gene (reference sequence). V lost 1 base and J lost 0, with 4 bases in between. The CDR3 is 14 residues long. CDR3 nucleotides: TGTGCCAGCAGCTTGACCGCAACTAATGAAAAACTGTTTTTT. It translates to CASSLTATNEKLFF. Based on the CDR3 plus reference TRBV5-4 and TRBJ1-4, the full variable domain is ETGVTQSPTHLIKTRGQQVTLRCSSQSGHNTVSWYQQALGQGPQFIFQYYREEENGRGNFPPRFSGLQFPNYSSELNVNALELDDSALYLCASSLTATNEKLFFGSGTQLSVL.

V gene TRBV6-1 combines with J gene TRBJ1-1, with D unresolved. The CDR3 is 13 residues long. The V gene's germline CDR1 is MNHNS and CDR2 SASEGT. Trimming removed 2 bases from V and 6 bases from J, with 10 bases in between. The CDR3 nucleotides read TGTGCCAGCAGTGAACAATCCGGCGCTGAAGCTTTCTTT. Protein: CASSEQSGAEAFF.

The V and J genes are TRBV7-6 and TRBJ1-3; D might be TRBD1 (5 bases). From germline, CDR1 is SGHVS and CDR2 FNYEAQ. This CDR3 is 14 amino acids long. V lost 1 base to trimming and J lost 4 bases, with 8 bases between them. CDR3 loop: CASSLVEGGNTIYF. CDR3 in DNA: TGTGCCAGCAGCTTAGTCGAGGGGGGAAACACCATATATTTT.

V usage is TRBV6-6 and J usage is TRBJ1-1; D is perhaps TRBD1 (5 bases). Germline values: CDR1 MNHNY, CDR2 SVGAGI (reference sequence). The V end was cut by 5 bases, the J end by 5 bases, with 9 bases between. This CDR3 region has 12 residues. The CDR3 nucleotides are TGTGCCAGCAGTCAAACAGGAACTGAAGCTTTCTTT. It translates to CASSQTGTEAFF.

CDR3 in amino acids: CASSHPGVLPGELFF. As DNA, the CDR3 is TGTGCCAGCAGCCATCCAGGGGTCCTACCCGGGGAGCTGTTTTTT. The chain couples TRBV5-4 to TRBJ2-2; D possibly corresponds to TRBD1 (6 bases). Trimming cost V 4 bases and J 6 bases, with 16 bases left between them. The germline CDR1 and CDR2 sequences are SGHNT and YYREEE (reference sequence). This CDR3 is built from 15 residues.

The chain has TRBV5-4 and TRBJ2-5; TRBD1 is a possible D gene (5 bases). The CDR3 sequence is 14 residues long. V was pared by 3 bases and J by 3 bases, with 12 bases between. Germline values: CDR1 SGHNT, CDR2 YYREEE (reference sequence). The CDR3 coding sequence is TGTGCCAGCAGCTGGGGAACAGGAGAAGAGACCCAGTACTTC. This encodes CASSWGTGEETQYF.

This chain's CDR3 is CASSKPFLSFYEQYF. The CDR3 nucleotides read TGTGCCAGCAGTAAGCCATTTCTCAGCTTCTACGAGCAGTACTTC. V gene TRBV21-1 combines with J gene TRBJ2-7. TRBV21-1 is reported as a pseudogene. This CDR3 has 15 amino acids.

The rearrangement uses TRBV10-3 and TRBJ2-7, with D perhaps matching TRBD2 (5 bases). Trimming stripped 10 bases from V and 1 base from J, with 20 bases between. The germline V gene encodes CDR1 ENHRY and CDR2 SYGVKD. The CDR3 is 15 residues long. The CDR3 loop is CATGFTGSGSYEQYF. The CDR3, as DNA: TGTGCCACCGGGTTCACGGGGAGCGGTTCCTACGAGCAGTACTTC.

This clone was detected once. The chain's CDR3 is CASSTASVGGTEAFF. In DNA, the CDR3 is TGTGCCAGCAGTACCGCTTCTGTGGGTGGCACTGAAGCTTTCTTT. The V call is TRBV28, the J call TRBJ1-1; no clear D gene. V was shortened by 5 bases and J by 4 bases, with 17 bases between the two germline ends. In germline, CDR1 is MDHEN, CDR2 SYDVKM. This CDR3 has 15 residues. Looking up the rest from reference TRBV28 and TRBJ1-1 gives the full variable domain: DVKVTQSSRYLVKRTGEKVFLECVQDMDHENMFWYRQDPGLGLRLIYFSYDVKMKEKGDIPEGYSVSREKKERFSLILESASTNQTSMYLCASSTASVGGTEAFFGQGTRLTVV.

V and J are TRBV7-2 and TRBJ2-2, with no clear D. Trimming left V 1 base short and J 4 bases short, with 4 bases between. CDR1 and CDR2 (germline): SGHTA, FQGNSA. The CDR3 covers 13 residues. The CDR3 DNA reads as TGTGCCAGCAGCTTAGTGAGCACCGGGGAGCTGTTTTTT. Residues: CASSLVSTGELFF.

This clone was picked up one time. The chain employs TRBV11-2 and TRBJ2-7; TRBD2 matches at 7 bases. J was trimmed by 3 bases and V by 3 bases; bases with no gene match: 8. CDR1 is SGHAT and CDR2 is FQNNGV in the germline V gene. This CDR3 comprises 15 residues. CDR3 amino acids: CASSFKREAYYEQYF. In DNA, the CDR3 is TGTGCCAGCAGCTTCAAGCGGGAAGCCTACTACGAGCAGTACTTC.

J is TRBJ1-6 and V is TRBV30; D perhaps matches TRBD1 (5 bases). The CDR3 contains 16 residues. From germline, CDR1 is GTSNPN and CDR2 SVGIG (reference sequence). Trimming cost V 4 bases and J 5 bases, with 18 bases left between them. The CDR3 DNA sequence: TGTGCCTGGAAAACAAGAGGGACTTCAAATAATTCACCCCTCCACTTT. It encodes CAWKTRGTSNNSPLHF.

The J gene is TRBJ1-2, the V gene TRBV29-1; 7 nucleotides agree with TRBD1. Trimming removed 3 bases from V and 4 bases from J; junction bases left unmatched: 17. The germline CDR1 and CDR2 sequences are SQVTM and ANQGSEA. The CDR3 runs 17 residues. The CDR3 DNA reads TGCAGCGTTGAGACCCCGTACCCGGGGACAGCAATCTATGGCTACACCTTC. Protein: CSVETPYPGTAIYGYTF.

The rearrangement joins TRBV19 to TRBJ2-7; 7 bases fit TRBD1. Germline assignment: CDR1 LNHDA and CDR2 SQIVND (reference sequence). V lost 6 bases and J lost 3; bases outside the gene matches: 8. This CDR3 is 14 amino acids long. The CDR3 loop reads CASSHQWDSYEQYF. The CDR3, as DNA: TGTGCCAGTAGCCATCAGTGGGACAGCTACGAGCAGTACTTC.

This chain uses TRBV4-3 with TRBJ2-1, with D possibly being TRBD1 (5 bases). With 0 bases removed from V and 6 bases from J, the gap between germline ends came to 6 bases. The CDR3 contains 13 residues. Per the germline V gene, CDR1 is LGHNA and CDR2 is YSLEER. CDR3 sequence reads: CASSQDQGNEQFF. CDR3 nucleotides: TGCGCCAGCAGCCAAGATCAGGGCAATGAGCAGTTCTTC.

The genes are TRBV7-8 and TRBJ1-2; the match to TRBD1 covers 10 bases. Germline CDR1 and CDR2: SGHVS and FQNEAQ. V dropped 5 bases and J dropped 3; count of bases not matched to a gene: 3. The CDR3 sequence is 14 residues long. CDR3 bases: TGTGCCAGCAGCCCGACAGGGGGCGACTATGGCTACACCTTC. Amino acid sequence: CASSPTGGDYGYTF.

This clone was found a few times. This chain links TRBV7-9 with TRBJ2-6, with D unclear. The CDR3 is made up of 13 amino acids. V was shortened by 7 bases and J by 2 bases, with 6 bases between the two germline ends. Germline V gene data show CDR1 as SEHNR and CDR2 as FQNEAQ (reference sequence). CDR3 in amino acids: CASTQAGANVLTF. CDR3 sequence (DNA): TGTGCCAGCACCCAGGCTGGGGCCAACGTCCTGACTTTC.

This chain uses TRBV7-2 with TRBJ1-2; D remains ambiguous. V lost 1 base and J 8 bases, leaving 14 bases between the germline ends. CDR1 is SGHTA and CDR2 is FQGNSA in the germline V gene. CDR3 size: 14 residues. CDR3 sequence (DNA): TGTGCCAGCAGCTTAGATAAAAACGCCGGGGGCTACACCTTC. Encoded protein: CASSLDKNAGGYTF.

The chain uses TRBV19 and TRBJ2-7; 9 positions agree with TRBD2. This CDR3 has 14 amino acids. Per germline, CDR1 LNHDA and CDR2 SQIVND (reference sequence). V lost 3 bases and J lost 6; bases outside the gene matches: 6. This CDR3 is CASSMREGLIEQYF. In nucleotides, the CDR3 is TGTGCCAGTAGTATGCGGGAGGGCCTGATCGAGCAGTACTTC. The whole variable domain, remainder taken from reference TRBV19 and TRBJ2-7, is DGGITQSPKYLFRKEGQNVTLSCEQNLNHDAMYWYRQDPGQGLRLIYYSQIVNDFQKGDIAEGYSVSREKKESFPLTVTSAQKNPTAFYLCASSMREGLIEQYFGPGTRLTVT.

The genes are TRBV6-1 and TRBJ1-2, with a tentative D call TRBD1 (6 bases). Germline V lookup: CDR1 MNHNS, CDR2 SASEGT. Trimming took off 2 bases at V and 6 bases at J, with 13 bases between the two ends. The CDR3 runs 14 residues. CDR3 in amino acids: CASSEWAGGHGYTF. The CDR3, as DNA: TGTGCCAGCAGTGAATGGGCCGGGGGCCATGGCTACACCTTC.